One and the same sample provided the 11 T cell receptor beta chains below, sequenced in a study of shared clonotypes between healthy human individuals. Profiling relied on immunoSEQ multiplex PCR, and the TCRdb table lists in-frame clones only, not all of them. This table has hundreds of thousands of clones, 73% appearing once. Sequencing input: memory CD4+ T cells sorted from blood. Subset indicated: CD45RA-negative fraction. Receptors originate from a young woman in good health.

The CDR3 sequence is CASKKGGFTEAFF. CDR3 sequence (DNA): TGTGCCAGCAAGAAAGGGGGCTTCACTGAAGCTTTCTTT. The V gene is TRBV6-1, the J gene TRBJ1-1, with 7 bases matching TRBD1. The CDR3 extends over 13 amino acids. Germline CDR1 is MNHNS and CDR2 is SASEGT. The V gene end was trimmed by 7 bases and the J gene end by 4 bases; junction bases not matched to a gene: 6.

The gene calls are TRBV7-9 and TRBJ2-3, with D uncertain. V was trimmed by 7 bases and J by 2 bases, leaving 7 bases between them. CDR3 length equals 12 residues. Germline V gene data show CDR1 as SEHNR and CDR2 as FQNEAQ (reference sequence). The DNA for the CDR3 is TGTGCCAGCACGCAGTCCACAGATACGCAGTATTTT. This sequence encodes CASTQSTDTQYF.

The CDR3 DNA sequence: TGTGCCAGCAGCTTTGGTGGTGTAGTGGGAGGTGGAGAGACCCAGTACTTC. It codes for CASSFGGVVGGGETQYF. The chain has TRBV9 and TRBJ2-5, with a tentative D call TRBD2 (6 bases). Germline V lookup: CDR1 SGDLS, CDR2 YYNGEE. The CDR3 runs to 17 residues. V was trimmed by 4 bases and J by 4 bases, leaving 23 bases between them.

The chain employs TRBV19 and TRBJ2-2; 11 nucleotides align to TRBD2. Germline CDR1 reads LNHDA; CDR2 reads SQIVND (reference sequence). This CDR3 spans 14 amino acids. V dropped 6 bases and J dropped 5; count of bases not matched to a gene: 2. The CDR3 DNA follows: TGTGCCAGTAGGGCTAGCGGGGGGACCGGGGAGCTGTTTTTT. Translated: CASRASGGTGELFF.

DNA of the CDR3: TGTGCCAGCAGCCCATTCTCCCGGAGCGGGCGGGGCGAGCAGTACTTC. Encoded protein: CASSPFSRSGRGEQYF. The chain joins TRBV5-8 to TRBJ2-7; a possible D gene is TRBD2 (6 bases). The CDR3 spans 16 residues. V was pared by 4 bases and J by 6 bases, with 23 bases between. The germline V gene encodes CDR1 SGHTS and CDR2 YDEGEE.

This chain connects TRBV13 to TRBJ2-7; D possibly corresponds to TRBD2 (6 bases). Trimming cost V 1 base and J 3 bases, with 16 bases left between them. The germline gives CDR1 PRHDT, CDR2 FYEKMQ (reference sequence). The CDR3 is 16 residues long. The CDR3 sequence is CASSLEGSGAGYEQYF. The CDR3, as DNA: TGTGCCAGCAGCTTAGAAGGGTCGGGAGCTGGCTACGAGCAGTACTTC.

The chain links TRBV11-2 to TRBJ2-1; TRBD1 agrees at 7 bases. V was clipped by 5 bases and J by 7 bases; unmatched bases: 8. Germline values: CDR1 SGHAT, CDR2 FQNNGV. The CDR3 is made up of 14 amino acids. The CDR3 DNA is TGTGCCAGCAGCATCATGACAGGGTTGAATGAGCAGTTCTTC. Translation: CASSIMTGLNEQFF.

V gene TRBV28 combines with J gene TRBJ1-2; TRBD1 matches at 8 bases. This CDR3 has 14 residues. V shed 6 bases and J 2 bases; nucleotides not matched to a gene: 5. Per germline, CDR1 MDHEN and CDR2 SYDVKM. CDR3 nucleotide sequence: TGTGCCAGCAGCTGGACAGGGAGGAACTATGGCTACACCTTC. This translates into CASSWTGRNYGYTF.

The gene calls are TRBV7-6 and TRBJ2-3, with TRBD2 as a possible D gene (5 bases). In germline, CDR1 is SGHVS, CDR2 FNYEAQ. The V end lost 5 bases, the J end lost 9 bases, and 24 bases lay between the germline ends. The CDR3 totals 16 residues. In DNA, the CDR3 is TGTGCCAGCAGCCCCACACCACCTTTCGTCGGGGTGACGCAGTATTTT. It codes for CASSPTPPFVGVTQYF. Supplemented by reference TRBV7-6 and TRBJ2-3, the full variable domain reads GAGVSQSPRYKVTKRGQDVALRCDPISGHVSLYWYRQALGQGPEFLTYFNYEAQQDKSGLPNDRFSAERPEGSISTLTIQRTEQRDSAMYRCASSPTPPFVGVTQYFGPGTRLTVL.

CDR3 sequence reads: CASSQDEKTGELFF. The CDR3, as DNA: TGTGCCAGCAGCCAAGATGAAAAGACCGGGGAGCTGTTTTTT. The chain joins TRBV4-2 to TRBJ2-2; no definite D call. Per the germline V gene, CDR1 is LGHNA and CDR2 is YNFKEQ. The CDR3 is made up of 14 amino acids. Trimming pared 0 bases from V and 5 bases from J, leaving 7 bases between.

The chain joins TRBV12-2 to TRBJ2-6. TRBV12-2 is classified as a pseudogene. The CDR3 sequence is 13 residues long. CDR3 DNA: TGTGCAAGGGCGCCGCTGTGCGCCAACGTCCTGACTTTC. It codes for CARAPLCANVLTF.